The source of this TCR beta chain is a study of blood T cell repertoires in COVID-19. Some clones are missing from TCRdb's copy, which holds only in-frame ones; the method was immunoSEQ multiplex PCR. Among about 74,000 clones listed, 88% were seen once. The CDR3 runs 15 residues. With 4 bases clipped from V and 0 bases from J, the junction kept 2 bases outside the gene matches. CDR1 SGHTS and CDR2 YDEGEE come from the germline V gene. Source material: peripheral blood. V gene TRBV5-8 combines with J gene TRBJ2-5, with TRBD2 matching 11 bases. This sequence originates from a woman aged 80 or older with active or convalescent COVID-19. CDR3: CASSKGLADQETQYF. The CDR3 region has the DNA TGTGCCAGCAGCAAGGGACTAGCGGACCAAGAGACCCAGTACTTC.